A selection of T cell receptor beta chains follows, all from one sample in a study of cytomegalovirus exposure and HLA in healthy donors. Sequenced by immunoSEQ multiplex PCR; TCRdb stores in-frame clones only, minus some. Of 130,000 to 150,000 clones in the sample, over 60% were seen once. Sequenced material: PBMCs. Receptor source: a woman in her thirties or forties in good health and CMV-seronegative. Each CDR3 is given with its conserved first and last residue. Fields, in order: clone size, V gene, D gene, J gene, CDR3 protein, CDR3 DNA. D genes are given only for firm matches. Some rows mark clone size as missing; the rest say once, few, many or name a class of expanded clone.

size: NA
V: TRBV11-1
D: NA
J: TRBJ2-5
CDR3: CASTLESLSETQYF
DNA: TGTGCCAGCACCCTTGAAAGTTTGAGTGAGACCCAGTACTTC

size: once
V: TRBV18
D: NA
J: TRBJ1-2
CDR3: CASSPLPETDYGYTF
DNA: TGTGCCAGCTCACCCCTCCCGGAGACGGACTATGGCTACACCTTC

size: NA
V: TRBV5-6
D: NA
J: TRBJ2-7
CDR3: CASSPGTYEQYF
DNA: TGTGCCAGCTCCCCTGGCACCTACGAGCAGTACTTC

size: NA
V: TRBV4-1
D: NA
J: TRBJ2-7
CDR3: CASSQSVQGISEQYF
DNA: TGCGCCAGCAGCCAGTCAGTCCAGGGAATCTCCGAGCAGTACTTC

size: once
V: TRBV29-1
D: TRBD1
J: TRBJ2-7
CDR3: CSVALRSGGSYEQYF
DNA: TGCAGCGTTGCTTTGAGGTCAGGGGGTTCCTACGAGCAGTACTTC

size: NA
V: TRBV7-6
D: TRBD2
J: TRBJ2-3
CDR3: CASSKGTSGLTDTQYF
DNA: TGTGCCAGCAGCAAAGGGACTAGCGGGCTCACAGATACGCAGTATTTT

size: NA
V: TRBV19
D: NA
J: TRBJ2-3
CDR3: CASSARTDTQYF
DNA: TGTGCCAGTAGTGCGAGGACAGATACGCAGTATTTT

size: NA
V: TRBV30
D: TRBD1
J: TRBJ1-5
CDR3: CAWGRQGNQPQHF
DNA: TGTGCCTGGGGCAGACAGGGGAATCAGCCCCAGCATTTT

size: NA
V: TRBV4-1
D: NA
J: TRBJ1-1
CDR3: CASSQGWGFEAFF
DNA: TGCGCCAGCAGCCAAGGTTGGGGCTTTGAAGCTTTCTTT

size: NA
V: TRBV27
D: NA
J: TRBJ1-2
CDR3: CASSRGVTNYGYTF
DNA: TGTGCCAGCAGTCGGGGGGTAACTAACTATGGCTACACCTTC

size: once
V: TRBV7-9
D: NA
J: TRBJ1-1
CDR3: CSSSSEGAREAFF
DNA: TGTTCCAGCAGCTCAGAGGGCGCAAGGGAAGCTTTCTTT

size: NA
V: TRBV6-1
D: TRBD1
J: TRBJ1-2
CDR3: CASSEVGQGVNYGYTF
DNA: TGTGCCAGCAGTGAAGTTGGACAGGGTGTCAACTATGGCTACACCTTC

size: NA
V: TRBV27
D: TRBD1
J: TRBJ1-4
CDR3: CASSLSGQGNEKLFF
DNA: TGTGCCAGCAGTTTGTCGGGACAGGGGAATGAAAAACTGTTTTTT

size: NA
V: TRBV5-1
D: TRBD2
J: TRBJ2-7
CDR3: CASSQGLAGVDSYEQYF
DNA: TGCGCCAGCAGCCAGGGACTAGCGGGAGTCGATAGCTACGAGCAGTACTTC

size: NA
V: TRBV27
D: NA
J: TRBJ1-2
CDR3: CASSSSPNYGYTF
DNA: TGTGCCAGTTCGAGCTCACCAAACTATGGCTACACCTTC

size: NA
V: TRBV2
D: TRBD1
J: TRBJ2-5
CDR3: CASKGQIQETQYF
DNA: TGTGCCAGCAAGGGACAGATACAAGAGACCCAGTACTTC

size: once
V: TRBV6-1
D: TRBD1
J: TRBJ2-5
CDR3: CASTRDRGFRETQYF
DNA: TGTGCCAGCACTCGGGACAGGGGGTTTCGGGAGACCCAGTACTTC

size: many
V: TRBV6-1
D: TRBD2
J: TRBJ2-7
CDR3: CASMGGGPPNYEQYF
DNA: TGTGCCAGCATGGGGGGGGGACCTCCCAACTACGAGCAGTACTTC

size: NA
V: TRBV5-1
D: NA
J: TRBJ2-1
CDR3: CASSPRLGNEQFF
DNA: TGCGCCAGCAGCCCGAGACTAGGCAATGAGCAGTTCTTC

size: NA
V: TRBV27
D: TRBD1
J: TRBJ2-7
CDR3: CASSSSTGETSYEQYF
DNA: TGTGCCAGCAGTTCTAGTACAGGGGAAACCTCCTACGAGCAGTACTTC

size: NA
V: TRBV5-4
D: TRBD2
J: TRBJ2-7
CDR3: CASSLQAGGGYEQYF
DNA: TGTGCCAGCAGCCTACAAGCGGGGGGGGGCTACGAGCAGTACTTC

size: NA
V: TRBV4-2
D: TRBD1
J: TRBJ1-1
CDR3: CASSQEGTGRKTEAFF
DNA: TGTGCCAGCAGCCAGGAAGGGACAGGGCGGAAAACTGAAGCTTTCTTT

size: once
V: TRBV7-8
D: TRBD2
J: TRBJ2-4
CDR3: CASSQRRLAGGLGAKNIQYF
DNA: TGTGCCAGCAGCCAAAGAAGGCTAGCGGGGGGGCTTGGGGCCAAAAACATTCAGTACTTC

size: NA
V: TRBV28
D: TRBD2
J: TRBJ2-1
CDR3: CASSFRSGGALNEQFF
DNA: TGTGCCAGCAGTTTCCGGAGCGGGGGGGCCTTGAATGAGCAGTTCTTC

size: few
V: TRBV7-9
D: NA
J: TRBJ1-1
CDR3: CASSFGPDRNTEAFF
DNA: TGTGCCAGCAGCTTTGGCCCCGACAGGAACACTGAAGCTTTCTTT

size: NA
V: TRBV5-8
D: TRBD1
J: TRBJ1-2
CDR3: CASSGRKGTAINYGYTF
DNA: TGTGCCAGCAGCGGCCGAAAGGGGACAGCTATCAACTATGGCTACACCTTC

size: NA
V: TRBV30
D: NA
J: TRBJ2-7
CDR3: CAWSATGEQYF
DNA: TGTGCCTGGAGTGCCACAGGAGAGCAGTACTTC

size: NA
V: TRBV11-2
D: NA
J: TRBJ1-1
CDR3: CASSPGGGWNTEAFF
DNA: TGTGCCAGCAGCCCCGGGGGGGGGTGGAACACTGAAGCTTTCTTT

size: NA
V: TRBV28
D: NA
J: TRBJ2-7
CDR3: CASSLGTFYEQYF
DNA: TGTGCCAGCAGTTTAGGGACTTTCTACGAGCAGTACTTC

size: few
V: TRBV4-3
D: NA
J: TRBJ2-1
CDR3: CASGSVSAAYNEQFF
DNA: TGCGCCAGCGGAAGCGTGTCTGCGGCCTACAATGAGCAGTTCTTC

size: NA
V: TRBV4-2
D: NA
J: TRBJ2-7
CDR3: CASGQDEVVYF
DNA: TGTGCCAGCGGCCAAGATGAGGTCGTGTACTTC

size: NA
V: TRBV5-1
D: NA
J: TRBJ2-7
CDR3: CASSPGRTIPYEQYF
DNA: TGCGCCAGCAGCCCGGGCAGGACTATCCCCTACGAGCAGTACTTC

size: NA
V: TRBV28
D: TRBD2
J: TRBJ2-3
CDR3: CASSLREGGADTQYF
DNA: TGTGCCAGCAGTTTGCGGGAGGGTGGCGCAGATACGCAGTATTTT

size: few
V: TRBV7-8
D: TRBD1
J: TRBJ2-7
CDR3: CASSPRQGSSYEQYF
DNA: TGTGCCAGCAGCCCAAGACAGGGAAGCTCCTACGAGCAGTACTTC

size: NA
V: TRBV7-9
D: NA
J: TRBJ2-2
CDR3: CASSLHLTGRAGELFF
DNA: TGTGCCAGCAGCTTACACCTTACCGGTAGAGCCGGGGAGCTGTTTTTT

size: NA
V: TRBV19
D: NA
J: TRBJ1-1
CDR3: CASSLQGDTEAFF
DNA: TGTGCCAGTAGCCTTCAGGGCGACACTGAAGCTTTCTTT

size: NA
V: TRBV14
D: NA
J: TRBJ1-2
CDR3: CASSPLNYRVANYGYTF
DNA: TGTGCCAGCAGCCCGCTAAATTACAGGGTGGCGAACTATGGCTACACCTTC

size: NA
V: TRBV19
D: TRBD2
J: TRBJ2-1
CDR3: CASSGLAGEDEQFF
DNA: TGTGCCAGTAGCGGACTAGCGGGAGAGGATGAGCAGTTCTTC

size: once
V: TRBV27
D: NA
J: TRBJ1-5
CDR3: CASKGGPGHLSNQPQHF
DNA: TGTGCCAGCAAGGGAGGACCGGGGCACCTTAGCAATCAGCCCCAGCATTTT

size: NA
V: TRBV5-1
D: TRBD2
J: TRBJ2-1
CDR3: CASSVWVSGGGDEQFF
DNA: TGCGCCAGCAGCGTCTGGGTGAGCGGGGGAGGCGATGAGCAGTTCTTC

size: NA
V: TRBV27
D: NA
J: TRBJ2-7
CDR3: CASSLSSGFTTYEQYF
DNA: TGTGCCAGCAGTTTGTCATCAGGGTTTACTACCTACGAGCAGTACTTC

size: once
V: TRBV7-9
D: TRBD2
J: TRBJ2-5
CDR3: CASREGGSAYQETQYF
DNA: TGTGCCAGCAGAGAAGGCGGGAGCGCGTACCAAGAGACCCAGTACTTC

size: NA
V: TRBV10-3
D: TRBD1
J: TRBJ2-7
CDR3: CAISSTLRTGDNYEQYF
DNA: TGTGCCATCAGCAGTACTTTAAGGACAGGGGACAACTACGAGCAGTACTTC

size: NA
V: TRBV2
D: TRBD1
J: TRBJ2-2
CDR3: CASSTLPGQGAAGELFF
DNA: TGTGCCAGCAGCACGTTACCGGGACAGGGGGCGGCCGGGGAGCTGTTTTTT

size: NA
V: TRBV7-8
D: TRBD1
J: TRBJ2-7
CDR3: CASSRRTGPSYEQYF
DNA: TGTGCCAGCAGCCGACGGACAGGGCCCTCCTACGAGCAGTACTTC

size: NA
V: TRBV10-2
D: NA
J: TRBJ2-7
CDR3: CASSEASESTEQYF
DNA: TGCGCCAGCAGTGAAGCTAGCGAGAGTACGGAGCAGTACTTC

size: NA
V: TRBV6-5
D: NA
J: TRBJ1-3
CDR3: CASSYPYESSGNTIYF
DNA: TGTGCCAGCAGTTACCCGTATGAGAGCTCTGGAAACACCATATATTTT

size: NA
V: TRBV6-5
D: TRBD1
J: TRBJ2-5
CDR3: CASSYLGQGGETQYF
DNA: TGTGCCAGCAGTTACTTGGGACAGGGGGGAGAGACCCAGTACTTC

size: NA
V: TRBV25-1
D: TRBD2
J: TRBJ2-5
CDR3: CASRAGVQETQYF
DNA: TGTGCCAGCAGAGCGGGGGTCCAAGAGACCCAGTACTTC

size: NA
V: TRBV13
D: TRBD2
J: TRBJ2-3
CDR3: CASGAQERGNTDTQYF
DNA: TGTGCCAGCGGGGCTCAGGAGCGGGGGAACACAGATACGCAGTATTTT

size: NA
V: TRBV9
D: TRBD2
J: TRBJ2-5
CDR3: CASSNSGGWETQYF
DNA: TGTGCCAGCAGCAATAGCGGGGGGTGGGAGACCCAGTACTTC

size: NA
V: TRBV7-9
D: TRBD1
J: TRBJ2-7
CDR3: CASSSRTGGDEQYF
DNA: TGTGCCAGCAGCTCCCGTACAGGGGGCGACGAGCAGTACTTC

size: few
V: TRBV7-9
D: NA
J: TRBJ1-4
CDR3: CSSSPTQGSGEKLFF
DNA: TGTTCCAGCAGCCCTACACAGGGTTCGGGGGAAAAACTGTTTTTT

size: few
V: TRBV5-1
D: TRBD1
J: TRBJ1-3
CDR3: CASSSTGGSSGNTIYF
DNA: TGCGCCAGCAGCTCCACAGGGGGGAGCTCTGGAAACACCATATATTTT

size: once
V: TRBV19
D: NA
J: TRBJ1-1
CDR3: CASSSGPEAFF
DNA: TGTGCCAGTAGTTCAGGGCCTGAAGCTTTCTTT

size: NA
V: TRBV6-5
D: TRBD2
J: TRBJ2-3
CDR3: CASSYSGGADTQYF
DNA: TGTGCCAGCAGTTACTCGGGAGGGGCAGATACGCAGTATTTT

size: NA
V: TRBV5-6
D: NA
J: TRBJ2-7
CDR3: CASSSRMVLLYEQYF
DNA: TGTGCCAGCAGCTCTAGGATGGTTCTATTATACGAGCAGTACTTC

size: NA
V: TRBV27
D: TRBD1
J: TRBJ2-7
CDR3: CASRGQGYEQYF
DNA: TGTGCCAGCAGGGGACAGGGGTACGAGCAGTACTTC

size: NA
V: TRBV18
D: NA
J: TRBJ1-1
CDR3: CASSPLQGGNTEAFF
DNA: TGTGCCAGCTCACCGTTACAAGGGGGAAACACTGAAGCTTTCTTT

size: NA
V: TRBV5-1
D: TRBD1
J: TRBJ1-2
CDR3: CASSFNGQVVDGYTF
DNA: TGCGCCAGCAGCTTTAATGGACAGGTTGTTGATGGCTACACCTTC